These 5 T cell receptor beta chains came from one sample sequenced in a study of response to subunit inactivated influenza vaccine. TCRdb redid the calling of the RT-PCR reads with MiXCR, one entry per CDR3 protein. The sample records roughly 790,000 distinct CDR3 sequences, approximately 21% being singletons. Sample: PBMCs from blood, taken 5 days after vaccination. All receptors derive from a man aged 45-60 years who received an inactivated influenza vaccine.

The CDR3, as DNA: TGCAGTGTCCTGGTGGGGGGCGAAGGTGAAAAACTGTTTTTT. This encodes CSVLVGGEGEKLFF. J is TRBJ1-4 and V is TRBV20-1; D is possibly TRBD1 (6 bases). The germline V gene encodes CDR1 DFQATT and CDR2 SNEGSKA (reference sequence). The germline V and J ends were trimmed by 7 bases and 7 bases, with 19 bases remaining between them. This CDR3 contains 14 residues.

This chain links TRBV25-1 with TRBJ2-1, with D possibly TRBD1 on 6 matching bases. The CDR3 has 11 residues. Germline CDR1 and CDR2: MGHDK and SYGVNS. With 8 bases removed from V and 13 bases from J, the gap between germline ends came to 15 bases. DNA of the CDR3: TGTGCCAGCCTAGGGGGAGCCCGACAGTTCTTC. Amino acid sequence: CASLGGARQFF.

This clonotype was counted between two and nine times. The chain uses TRBV6-5 and TRBJ1-5; tentatively, D is TRBD1 (5 bases). The germline gives CDR1 MNHEY, CDR2 SVGAGI. With 2 bases removed from V and 0 bases from J, the gap between germline ends came to 14 bases. The CDR3 consists of 17 residues. For the CDR3, the DNA is TGTGCCAGCAGTTACGGGAACAGGCGGAGTAGCAATCAGCCCCAGCATTTT. Amino acid sequence: CASSYGNRRSSNQPQHF.

This clonotype was detected a few times. V and J are TRBV12-3 or TRBV12-4 and TRBJ2-3; perhaps TRBD2 as D (7 bases). The V and J ends lost 7 bases and 1 base respectively, with 15 bases between them. The length of the CDR3 is 15 residues. CDR3 nucleotide sequence: TGTGCCAGCATCTGGGGGGGGCTAGGCACAGATACGCAGTATTTT. Protein: CASIWGGLGTDTQYF.

This chain connects TRBV10-3 to TRBJ2-1, with TRBD2 identical over 7 bases. The CDR3 length is 14 residues. The germline CDR1 and CDR2 sequences are ENHRY and SYGVKD. The V and J ends lost 6 bases and 8 bases, in that order; junction bases with no gene match: 10. DNA for the CDR3: TGTGCCATCAGCGATCTTCGACTAGCCCATGAGCAGTTCTTC. Amino acid sequence: CAISDLRLAHEQFF.